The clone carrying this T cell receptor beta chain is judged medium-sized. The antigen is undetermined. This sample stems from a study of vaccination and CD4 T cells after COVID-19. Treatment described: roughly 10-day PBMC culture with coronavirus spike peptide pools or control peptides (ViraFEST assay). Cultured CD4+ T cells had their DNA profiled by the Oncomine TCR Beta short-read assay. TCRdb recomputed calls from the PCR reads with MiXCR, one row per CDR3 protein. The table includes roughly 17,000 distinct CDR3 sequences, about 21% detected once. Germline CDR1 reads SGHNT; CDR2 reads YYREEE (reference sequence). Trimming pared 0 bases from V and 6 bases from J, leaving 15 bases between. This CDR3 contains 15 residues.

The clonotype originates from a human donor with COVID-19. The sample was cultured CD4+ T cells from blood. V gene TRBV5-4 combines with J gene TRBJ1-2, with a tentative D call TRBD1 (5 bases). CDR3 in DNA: TGTGCCAGCAGCTTGGTCTTCGGGGGTCAGGATGGCTACACCTTC. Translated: CASSLVFGGQDGYTF.